The rows below give T cell receptor beta chains drawn from one sample of a study of blood T cell repertoires in COVID-19. Clones were sequenced by immunoSEQ multiplex PCR, and TCRdb holds only the in-frame ones, with some missing. The sample shows fewer than 300,000 clones, about 83% of them seen only once. Sequencing used peripheral blood. The receptors come from a man at least 80 years old with acute or convalescent COVID-19. CDR3s include the opening cysteine and the closing phenylalanine or tryptophan. Each record gives: CDR3 protein, CDR3 DNA, CDR3 length, J gene, clone size, V gene, D gene. The D gene is left open where the match is weak. Clone size is stated in some rows and not others, as once, few, many or a class when expanded.

CASSLGIEGTEAFF	TGTGCCAGCAGTTTGGGGATCGAGGGCACTGAAGCTTTCTTT	14	TRBJ1-1	NA	TRBV28	NA
CASTQTGGQETQYF	TGTGCCAGTACCCAAACAGGGGGTCAAGAGACCCAGTACTTC	14	TRBJ2-5	NA	TRBV19	TRBD1
CASSEATAGEGDMQYF	TGTGCCAGCAGTGAAGCGACAGCGGGAGAAGGGGATATGCAGTATTTT	16	TRBJ2-3	NA	TRBV6-1	TRBD2
CASSNSGQTNTEAFF	TGCGCCAGCAGCAACTCGGGACAGACGAACACTGAAGCTTTCTTT	15	TRBJ1-1	NA	TRBV5-1	TRBD1
CATSTRGRRAFF	TGTGCCACTTCTACCAGGGGGCGCAGAGCTTTCTTT	12	TRBJ1-1	NA	TRBV7-8	TRBD1
CASSYSVGGNTEAFF	TGTGCCAGCAGTTACTCGGTCGGGGGGAACACTGAAGCTTTCTTT	15	TRBJ1-1	NA	TRBV6-5	NA
CASSFAGMNEKLFF	TGCGCCAGCAGCTTTGCAGGAATGAATGAAAAACTGTTTTTT	14	TRBJ1-4	once	TRBV5-1	NA
CASSLEAGLSGNTIYF	TGCGCCAGCAGCTTGGAGGCAGGCCTCTCTGGAAACACCATATATTTT	16	TRBJ1-3	NA	TRBV5-1	NA
CASSPRTTSGRDDTQYF	TGTGCCAGCAGTCCTCGCACGACTAGCGGGAGGGATGATACGCAGTATTTT	17	TRBJ2-3	NA	TRBV6-6	TRBD2
CASRHRGQPQHF	TGCGCCAGCAGGCATAGGGGTCAGCCCCAGCATTTT	12	TRBJ1-5	NA	TRBV23-1	NA
CASSLFSGYNEQFF	TGTGCCAGCAGCTTGTTCTCAGGATACAATGAGCAGTTCTTC	14	TRBJ2-1	NA	TRBV5-4	NA
CASKASGSQKAFF	TGTGCCAGTAAAGCGTCAGGGTCGCAGAAAGCTTTCTTT	13	TRBJ1-1	NA	TRBV27	NA
CASSSYGLADGTDTQYF	TGCGCCAGCAGCTCCTACGGACTAGCGGATGGCACAGATACGCAGTATTTT	17	TRBJ2-3	NA	TRBV5-1	TRBD2
CASSPHPDIVSNQPQHF	TGTGCCAGCAGTCCACACCCCGACATTGTAAGCAATCAGCCCCAGCATTTT	17	TRBJ1-5	NA	TRBV6-6	NA
CASSPRGLRHTEAFF	TGTGCCAGCAGCCCGCGGGGGTTAAGACACACTGAAGCTTTCTTT	15	TRBJ1-1	NA	TRBV3-1/TRBV3-2	NA
CASSIPGQELITTGTGYTF	TGTGCCAGTAGTATCCCGGGACAGGAGTTAATTACAACCGGGACTGGCTACACCTTC	19	TRBJ1-2	NA	TRBV19	TRBD1
CASSQVDTEPWPQHF	TGTGCCAGCAGCCAAGTGGACACGGAGCCGTGGCCCCAGCATTTT	15	TRBJ1-5	NA	TRBV14	NA
CASSLTDRGKQFF	TGTGCCAGCAGCTTAACCGACAGGGGGAAGCAGTTCTTC	13	TRBJ2-1	NA	TRBV7-8	TRBD1
CASSLPTRGSPLHF	TGTGCCAGCAGTTTACCGACCAGGGGGTCACCCCTCCACTTT	14	TRBJ1-6	once	TRBV28	TRBD1
CASSLVLAGNYNEQFF	TGCGCCAGCAGCTTGGTGCTAGCGGGCAACTACAATGAGCAGTTCTTC	16	TRBJ2-1	NA	TRBV5-1	TRBD2
CASSGTSGNTGELFF	TGTGCCAGCAGTGGAACTAGCGGGAACACCGGGGAGCTGTTTTTT	15	TRBJ2-2	once	TRBV2	TRBD2
CASSQKRGSGNEQYF	TGTGCCAGCAGCCAAAAGCGGGGGAGTGGGAACGAGCAGTACTTC	15	TRBJ2-7	NA	TRBV5-4	TRBD2
CASSLGTSNTGELFF	TGTGCCAGCAGCTTAGGGACTAGCAACACCGGGGAGCTGTTTTTT	15	TRBJ2-2	NA	TRBV7-2	TRBD2
CASSPRDRPNTEAFF	TGTGCCAGCAGCCCCCGGGACAGACCAAACACTGAAGCTTTCTTT	15	TRBJ1-1	NA	TRBV3-1/TRBV3-2	TRBD1
CASSAARGEQFF	TGTGCCAGCAGCGCAGCCAGGGGTGAGCAGTTCTTC	12	TRBJ2-1	NA	TRBV9	NA
CASSGADVPYEQYF	TGTGCCAGTAGTGGAGCGGATGTCCCCTACGAGCAGTACTTC	14	TRBJ2-7	NA	TRBV19	NA
CASGPMANVLTF	TGTGCCAGCGGGCCTATGGCCAACGTCCTGACTTTC	12	TRBJ2-6	NA	TRBV2	NA
CATSDSRANTGELFF	TGTGCCACCAGTGATTCCAGGGCGAACACCGGGGAGCTGTTTTTT	15	TRBJ2-2	NA	TRBV24-1	NA
CASSPGLANAGELFF	TGCGCCAGCAGCCCGGGACTAGCGAATGCCGGGGAGCTGTTTTTT	15	TRBJ2-2	NA	TRBV4-1	TRBD2
CASSEALGQTQYF	TGTGCCAGCAGTGAAGCGCTTGGCCAAACGCAGTATTTT	13	TRBJ2-3	NA	TRBV2	NA
CASSQGRGHQPQHF	TGTGCCAGCAGCCAAGGGCGGGGTCATCAGCCCCAGCATTTT	14	TRBJ1-5	NA	TRBV3-1/TRBV3-2	NA
CASSPAGGNKNIQYF	TGTGCCAGCAGCCCAGCCGGGGGGAACAAAAACATTCAGTACTTC	15	TRBJ2-4	NA	TRBV5-4	TRBD2
CASSLGASGGFYNEQFF	TGTGCCAGCAGCTTAGGGGCAAGCGGGGGGTTTTACAATGAGCAGTTCTTC	17	TRBJ2-1	NA	TRBV7-6	TRBD2
CASNTGTGDNQPQHF	TGTGCCAGTAACACCGGGACAGGGGACAATCAGCCCCAGCATTTT	15	TRBJ1-5	NA	TRBV19	TRBD1
CASSLGRGETQYF	TGTGCCAGCAGCTTGGGCAGGGGAGAGACCCAGTACTTC	13	TRBJ2-5	NA	TRBV5-6	NA
CASSSETGGGPTNEKLFF	TGTGCCAGCAGCTCCGAGACAGGGGGAGGACCTACTAATGAAAAACTGTTTTTT	18	TRBJ1-4	NA	TRBV5-4	TRBD1
CAWRRWLAASYEQYF	TGTGCCTGGAGGAGGTGGCTAGCGGCCTCCTACGAGCAGTACTTC	15	TRBJ2-7	NA	TRBV30	TRBD2
CAITSGQGYNEQFF	TGTGCCATCACTTCCGGACAGGGCTACAATGAGCAGTTCTTC	14	TRBJ2-1	NA	TRBV10-3	TRBD1
CASRHRGRGEQYF	TGTGCCAGCAGGCACAGGGGGCGGGGAGAGCAGTACTTC	13	TRBJ2-7	NA	TRBV28	TRBD1
CASSQSTSGEETQYF	TGCGCCAGCAGCCAGTCGACTAGCGGGGAAGAGACCCAGTACTTC	15	TRBJ2-5	NA	TRBV5-1	TRBD2
CAWSGGLEEKLFF	TGTGCCTGGAGTGGGGGGCTTGAGGAAAAACTGTTTTTT	13	TRBJ1-4	NA	TRBV30	NA
CASSLGTSGNIYNEQFF	TGTGCCAGCAGCTTAGGGACTAGCGGGAACATTTACAATGAGCAGTTCTTC	17	TRBJ2-1	few	TRBV7-3	TRBD2
CASLTRDTLVLEQYF	TGTGCCAGCCTCACGAGGGACACCCTAGTCCTTGAGCAGTACTTC	15	TRBJ2-7	NA	TRBV6-5	NA
CASSRVANVLTF	TGTGCCAGCAGCCGAGTGGCCAACGTCCTGACTTTC	12	TRBJ2-6	few	TRBV11-1	NA
CASSRGTSRSEEYF	TGTGCCAGCAGCAGGGGGACTAGCCGAAGCGAGGAGTACTTC	14	TRBJ2-7	NA	TRBV5-5	TRBD2
CASSHGDQETQYF	TGCGCCAGCAGCCACGGGGACCAAGAGACCCAGTACTTC	13	TRBJ2-5	NA	TRBV5-1	NA
CASSEGQGRDTQYF	TGTGCCAGCAGTGAAGGGCAGGGGCGAGATACGCAGTATTTT	14	TRBJ2-3	NA	TRBV6-1	NA
CATSDSGGMEGDTQYF	TGTGCCACCAGTGATTCTGGCGGTATGGAGGGAGATACGCAGTATTTT	16	TRBJ2-3	NA	TRBV24-1	NA
CASSDSRKAFF	TGTGCCAGCAGTGACTCCCGTAAAGCTTTCTTT	11	TRBJ1-1	NA	TRBV6-4	NA
CASSPGTGGDEKLFF	TGTGCCAGCAGCCCGGGGACAGGGGGCGATGAAAAACTGTTTTTT	15	TRBJ1-4	NA	TRBV7-3	TRBD1
CASSLAGVGETQYF	TGTGCCAGCAGCTTGGCCGGGGTAGGCGAGACCCAGTACTTC	14	TRBJ2-5	NA	TRBV5-4	NA
CACTPATGGYEQYF	TGTGCCTGCACCCCGGCGACAGGGGGCTACGAGCAGTACTTC	14	TRBJ2-7	NA	TRBV28	TRBD1
CASSYSGTDPYEQYF	TGTGCCAGCAGTTACTCGGGGACTGATCCCTACGAGCAGTACTTC	15	TRBJ2-7	once	TRBV6-5	NA
CASRSPGMEETQYF	TGTGCCAGCAGGAGTCCGGGTATGGAAGAGACCCAGTACTTC	14	TRBJ2-5	NA	TRBV28	NA
CASSLAGSGNTIYF	TGCGCCAGCAGCTTGGCGGGCTCTGGAAACACCATATATTTT	14	TRBJ1-3	NA	TRBV5-1	NA
CASSYRDRPYNEQFF	TGTGCCAGCAGCTACCGGGACAGGCCTTACAATGAGCAGTTCTTC	15	TRBJ2-1	NA	TRBV5-6	TRBD1
CASSLTGAGNEQFF	TGCGCCAGCAGCTTGACAGGGGCTGGCAATGAGCAGTTCTTC	14	TRBJ2-1	NA	TRBV5-1	TRBD1
CASSERLAGGPGETQYF	TGTGCCAGCAGCGAACGACTAGCGGGAGGGCCGGGGGAGACCCAGTACTTC	17	TRBJ2-5	NA	TRBV11-2	TRBD2
CASSHGGLPTGELFF	TGTGCCAGCAGCCACGGCGGTTTGCCCACCGGGGAGCTGTTTTTT	15	TRBJ2-2	once	TRBV9	NA